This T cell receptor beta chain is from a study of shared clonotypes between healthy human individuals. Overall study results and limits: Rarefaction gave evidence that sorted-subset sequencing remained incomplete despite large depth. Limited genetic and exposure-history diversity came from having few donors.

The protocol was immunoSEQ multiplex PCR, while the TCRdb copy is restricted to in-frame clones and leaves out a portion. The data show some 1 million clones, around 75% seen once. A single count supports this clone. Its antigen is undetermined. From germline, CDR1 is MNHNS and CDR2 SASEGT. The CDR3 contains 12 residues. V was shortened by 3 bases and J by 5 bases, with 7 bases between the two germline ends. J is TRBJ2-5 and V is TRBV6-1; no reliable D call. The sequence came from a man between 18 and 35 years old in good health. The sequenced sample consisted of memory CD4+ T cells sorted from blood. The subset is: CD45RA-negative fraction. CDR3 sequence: CASSEVRETQYF. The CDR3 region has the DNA TGTGCCAGCAGTGAGGTGCGGGAGACCCAGTACTTC.